These 27 T cell receptor beta chains were all obtained from the same sample, sequenced in a study of T cells after yellow fever vaccination. TCRdb called the 5' RACE reads again in MiXCR, with one record for every CDR3 protein. The sample holds fewer than 450,000 distinct CDR3 sequences, about 7.8% seen once. The specimen was PBMCs, collected about 49 days after the first yellow fever vaccination. The source is a man aged 18 to 29 who received the YFV17D yellow fever vaccine.

In its sample, this clonotype was seen a few times. The chain uses TRBV5-1 and TRBJ1-6; 10 positions agree with TRBD1. The ends lost 5 bases at V and 9 bases at J; junction bases unmatched: 5. This CDR3 comprises 14 residues. CDR1 and CDR2 from the germline V gene are SGHRS and YFSETQ. The CDR3 nucleotides are TGCGCCAGCAGGTTCCGGGACAGGGGTTCACCCCTCCACTTT. Amino acid sequence: CASRFRDRGSPLHF.

This clonotype was counted a few times. This rearrangement joins TRBV27 to TRBJ1-4; possibly TRBD1 for D (5 bases). The V end lost 6 bases, the J end lost 7 bases, and 30 bases lay between the germline ends. This CDR3 comprises 19 residues. Germline loops: CDR1 MNHEY, CDR2 SMNVEV (reference sequence). The CDR3 protein is CASSTFGPGPHGLVEKLFF. Here the CDR3 DNA reads TGTGCCAGCAGCACCTTTGGGCCGGGACCTCACGGGCTAGTTGAAAAACTGTTTTTT.

This clonotype was picked up a small number of times. The chain joins TRBV12-3 or TRBV12-4 to TRBJ1-5, with D possibly matching TRBD1 (6 bases). CDR3 length: 14 amino acids. The V end was cut by 7 bases, the J end by 0 bases, with 10 bases between. The CDR3: CASNLRGSNQPQHF. The CDR3 region has the DNA TGTGCCAGCAACCTCAGGGGTAGCAATCAGCCCCAGCATTTT.

The table lists this clonotype with a few counts. The V gene is TRBV12-3 or TRBV12-4, the J gene TRBJ2-3; D remains ambiguous. Deletions cut 5 bases from V and 1 base from J, with 13 bases between. This CDR3 is 15 amino acids long. The CDR3, as DNA: TGTGCCAGCAGTGGCTTTGCGGCAGGCACAGATACGCAGTATTTT. It specifies CASSGFAAGTDTQYF.

This clonotype was seen a handful of times. The chain employs TRBV15 and TRBJ2-3; D possibly corresponds to TRBD1 (6 bases). The CDR3 is made up of 15 amino acids. Germline CDR1 reads LNHNV; CDR2 reads YYDKDF (reference sequence). Trimming stripped 2 bases from V and 6 bases from J, with 15 bases between. The CDR3: CATSRTTGGPDTQYF. CDR3 nucleotide sequence: TGTGCCACCAGCAGAACGACTGGGGGCCCGGATACGCAGTATTTT.

This clonotype was seen repeatedly, ten times or more. The chain links TRBV18 to TRBJ2-3; 8 bases fit TRBD1. V shed 5 bases, J shed 6 bases, and the junction held 16 bases outside the gene matches. This CDR3 spans 17 amino acids. CDR1 is KGHSH, CDR2 LQKENI, per germline. As DNA, the CDR3 is TGTGCCAGCTCATATCCGGAGTTGGGGACAGGAGTCGATACGCAGTATTTT. Translated: CASSYPELGTGVDTQYF. Variable domain in full (rest from reference TRBV18 and TRBJ2-3): NAGVMQNPRHLVRRRGQEARLRCSPMKGHSHVYWYRQLPEEGLKFMVYLQKENIIDESGMPKERFSAEFPKEGPSILRIQQVVRGDSAAYFCASSYPELGTGVDTQYFGPGTRLTVL.

This chain uses TRBV7-6 with TRBJ2-1, with TRBD2 identical over 10 bases. Germline V lookup: CDR1 SGHVS, CDR2 FNYEAQ. With V trimmed by 1 base and J by 15 bases, 9 bases remained unmatched. There are 14 residues in the CDR3. For the CDR3, the DNA is TGTGCCAGCAGCTTAGGTTGGCTAGCGGGGGCCCCGTTCTTC. This sequence encodes CASSLGWLAGAPFF.

This clonotype was seen more than once but under ten times. This rearrangement joins TRBV20-1 to TRBJ1-2, with D perhaps TRBD1 (6 bases). Trimming cost V 5 bases and J 8 bases, with 18 bases left between them. This CDR3 is built from 13 residues. Germline V CDR1 and CDR2: DFQATT, SNEGSKA (reference sequence). The CDR3 protein is CSASTGPRIGYTF. CDR3 bases: TGCAGTGCTTCGACAGGCCCGAGAATCGGCTACACCTTC.

This chain joins TRBV7-6 and TRBJ2-2; D remains ambiguous. Trimming removed 1 base from V and 0 bases from J, with 9 bases in between. The CDR3 is 16 amino acids. Germline V CDR1 and CDR2: SGHVS, FNYEAQ. The CDR3 spells CASSLESEPNTGELFF. CDR3 DNA: TGTGCCAGCAGCTTAGAATCTGAGCCGAACACCGGGGAGCTGTTTTTT.

CDR3 in amino acids: CSAREGREISGNTIYF. As DNA, the CDR3 is TGCAGTGCTAGAGAGGGCAGGGAGATCTCTGGAAACACCATATATTTT. The chain couples TRBV20-1 to TRBJ1-3; D possibly corresponds to TRBD1 (5 bases). V gave up 0 bases and J gave up 0 bases, with 12 bases separating them. This CDR3 comprises 16 residues. Germline V gene data show CDR1 as DFQATT and CDR2 as SNEGSKA (reference sequence).

This clonotype was counted many times. The chain combines TRBV11-2 with TRBJ2-3; 9 bases align to TRBD2. The CDR3 loop spans 15 amino acids. The V and J ends lost 5 bases and 1 base, in that order; junction bases with no gene match: 4. Germline V gene lookup returns CDR1 SGHAT and CDR2 FQNNGV. The CDR3 reads CASSRRTSGTDTQYF. The CDR3 DNA is TGTGCCAGCAGCCGACGGACTAGCGGCACAGATACGCAGTATTTT.

This clonotype was found a few times. The CDR3 DNA is TGCGCCAGCAGCCGGGGACAGAAGTCCTACGAGCAGTACTTC. It codes for CASSRGQKSYEQYF. This sequence joins TRBV4-1 and TRBJ2-7, with TRBD1 matching 7 bases. Germline V gene data show CDR1 as MGHRA and CDR2 as YSYEKL. V shed 4 bases, J shed 1 base, and the junction held 4 bases outside the gene matches. CDR3 length: 14 amino acids.

This clonotype was found a few times. This sequence joins TRBV7-2 and TRBJ2-5; tentative D call: TRBD2 (6 bases). Germline V gene data show CDR1 as SGHTA and CDR2 as FQGNSA. CDR3 length: 14 amino acids. Trimming removed 7 bases at V and 5 bases at J, with 17 bases between. The CDR3 coding sequence is TGTGCCAGCAAGGAGGGCGGGGCGCGGGAGACCCAGTACTTC. Protein: CASKEGGARETQYF.

This clonotype was seen a handful of times. The rearrangement uses TRBV4-3 and TRBJ1-2; D call uncertain. There are 14 residues in the CDR3. V lost 1 base and J 7 bases, leaving 13 bases between the germline ends. CDR1 is LGHNA and CDR2 is YSLEER in the germline V gene. CDR3 sequence: CASSQGLRTIGYTF. In DNA form, the CDR3 reads TGCGCCAGCAGCCAAGGACTCCGGACTATTGGCTACACCTTC.

The chain recombines TRBV4-1 with TRBJ1-3; maybe TRBD1 (6 bases). There are 17 residues in the CDR3. Germline V CDR1 and CDR2: MGHRA, YSYEKL. V was pared by 2 bases and J by 0 bases, with 14 bases between. The CDR3 DNA follows: TGCGCCAGCAGCCAATTAGCAGGGGCCGACTCTGGAAACACCATATATTTT. This gives the protein CASSQLAGADSGNTIYF.

This clonotype was seen repeatedly, ten times or more. The chain combines TRBV5-6 with TRBJ1-2; 8 bases line up with TRBD1. From germline, CDR1 is SGHDT and CDR2 YYEEEE. The CDR3 totals 12 residues. Trimming removed 5 bases from V and 7 bases from J; junction bases left unmatched: 4. The CDR3 DNA reads TGTGCCAGCAGATTCGGGACAGGTGGCTACACCTTC. Its protein is CASRFGTGGYTF.

The chain couples TRBV9 to TRBJ2-3; 9 nucleotides agree with TRBD2. The ends lost 5 bases at V and 4 bases at J; junction bases unmatched: 5. The CDR3 is made up of 14 amino acids. Per germline, CDR1 SGDLS and CDR2 YYNGEE. For the CDR3, the DNA is TGTGCCAGCAGTAGCGGGGGCCTATCAGATACGCAGTATTTT. Encoded protein: CASSSGGLSDTQYF.

This clonotype was detected a few times. The chain joins TRBV6-5 to TRBJ1-5; the D is unclear. Germline V gene data show CDR1 as MNHEY and CDR2 as SVGAGI. Trimming stripped 4 bases from V and 4 bases from J, with 5 bases between. This CDR3 is 12 amino acids long. Here the CDR3 reads CASSSPNQPQHF. The CDR3 DNA follows: TGTGCCAGCAGTTCCCCAAATCAGCCCCAGCATTTT.

The J gene is TRBJ1-2, the V gene TRBV19; D gene ambiguous. V was trimmed by 7 bases and J by 5 bases, leaving 20 bases between them. This CDR3 has 15 amino acids. The germline V gene has CDR1 LNHDA and CDR2 SQIVND (reference sequence). The CDR3 DNA is TGTGCCAGTACGGCATCTCGGCAGTTCCCTTATGGCTACACCTTC. It is translated as CASTASRQFPYGYTF.

The chain recombines TRBV15 with TRBJ2-5; 12 nucleotides line up with TRBD2. The CDR3 is made up of 15 amino acids. Germline trimming cut 5 bases from V and 5 bases from J; bases unmatched to any gene: 6. The germline CDR1 and CDR2 sequences are LNHNV and YYDKDF (reference sequence). The CDR3 region has the DNA TGTGCCACCAGCGGACTAGCGGGGACTAGGGAGACCCAGTACTTC. Amino acids: CATSGLAGTRETQYF.

Only a few counts were recorded for this clonotype. The chain combines TRBV14 with TRBJ1-6; TRBD1 matches at 7 bases. The V gene's germline CDR1 is SGHDN and CDR2 FVKESK. The CDR3 is made up of 13 amino acids. The V and J ends lost 4 bases and 13 bases, in that order; junction bases with no gene match: 7. CDR3 bases: TGTGCCAGCAGCCCGAGACAGGGCGGGCCCCTCCACTTT. It encodes CASSPRQGGPLHF. The full variable domain, with the rest looked up from reference TRBV14 and TRBJ1-6, is EAGVTQFPSHSVIEKGQTVTLRCDPISGHDNLYWYRRVMGKEIKFLLHFVKESKQDESGMPNNRFLAERTGGTYSTLKVQPAELEDSGVYFCASSPRQGGPLHFGNGTRLTVT.

This chain links TRBV19 with TRBJ1-1; D gene ambiguous. Trimming removed 5 bases from V and 0 bases from J, with 10 bases in between. Germline V gives CDR1 LNHDA, CDR2 SQIVND (reference sequence). The CDR3 extends over 14 amino acids. As DNA, the CDR3 is TGTGCCAGTAGTGTCGTAGGATTGAACACTGAAGCTTTCTTT. Translating gives CASSVVGLNTEAFF.

This clonotype appeared a few times. This sequence joins TRBV20-1 and TRBJ2-1; D perhaps matches TRBD2 (5 bases). This CDR3 has 14 amino acids. The V end was cut by 7 bases, the J end by 5 bases, with 18 bases between. Germline CDR1 reads DFQATT; CDR2 reads SNEGSKA (reference sequence). The CDR3 DNA reads as TGCAGTGGGAAAGGAACTAGGGTTGACAATGAGCAGTTCTTC. Translated: CSGKGTRVDNEQFF.

There are a few counts of this clonotype. The chain uses TRBV29-1 and TRBJ2-2, with 7 bases matching TRBD2. Germline-derived CDR1 and CDR2 are SQVTM and ANQGSEA. The CDR3 extends over 14 amino acids. Trimming cost V 5 bases and J 5 bases; bases outside gene matches: 8. DNA for the CDR3: TGCAGCGTTCCACGGGGGGAAAGTACCGGGGAGCTGTTTTTT. The encoded protein is CSVPRGESTGELFF.

This clonotype was picked up many times. This chain joins TRBV6-5 and TRBJ1-4; D perhaps matches TRBD1 (5 bases). The V end was cut by 4 bases, the J end by 5 bases, with 14 bases between. Germline CDR1 is MNHEY and CDR2 is SVGAGI. The CDR3 is 15 amino acids. CDR3 residues: CASSWGGARNEKLFF. CDR3 DNA: TGTGCCAGCAGTTGGGGAGGGGCGCGGAATGAAAAACTGTTTTTT.

This clonotype was recorded a few times. The V and J genes are TRBV3-1 and TRBJ2-1; no reliable D call. V was shortened by 2 bases and J by 8 bases, with 22 bases between the two germline ends. CDR1 and CDR2 (germline): LGHDT, YNNKEL (reference sequence). There are 17 residues in the CDR3. CDR3 in DNA: TGTGCCAGCAGCCAAATTAGACCAGGCAACATTCGGGATGAGCAGTTCTTC. Its protein product is CASSQIRPGNIRDEQFF.

The sample holds many counts of this clonotype. This chain links TRBV7-3 with TRBJ2-1; D may correspond to TRBD1 or TRBD2 (5 bases each). V was clipped by 4 bases and J by 5 bases, with 9 bases between them. Per germline, CDR1 SGHTA and CDR2 FQGTGA. This CDR3 comprises 13 residues. In DNA form, the CDR3 reads TGTGCCAGCAGCTCGGGACCAAACAATGAGCAGTTCTTC. Translation gives CASSSGPNNEQFF.